A single sample is the source of the 2 T cell receptor beta chains below, sequenced in a study of shared clonotypes between healthy human individuals. Clones were sequenced by immunoSEQ multiplex PCR, and TCRdb holds only the in-frame ones, with some missing. The sample includes around 2.5 million clones, 93% of them seen just once. Specimen: naive CD4+ T cells from PBMCs. Subset described: CD45RA+ positively selected. The receptors originated from a man between 18 and 35 years old in good health. Some clones in this sample may be carry-over from other donors' samples.

This clone has a single count. This chain joins TRBV28 and TRBJ1-2; 8 bases align to TRBD1. The V and J ends lost 6 bases and 4 bases, in that order; junction bases with no gene match: 7. Germline CDR1 is MDHEN and CDR2 is SYDVKM. The CDR3 consists of 14 residues. CDR3 region: CASRVGQGAYGYTF. CDR3 in DNA: TGTGCCAGCAGGGTTGGACAGGGCGCCTATGGCTACACCTTC.

The chain combines TRBV6-1 with TRBJ2-1; TRBD2 aligns across 14 bases. This CDR3 has 15 residues. The V gene end was trimmed by 7 bases and the J gene end by 9 bases; junction bases not matched to a gene: 8. Per germline, CDR1 MNHNS and CDR2 SASEGT. The chain's CDR3 is CASTSGLAGAFEQFF. CDR3 bases: TGTGCCAGCACCTCGGGACTAGCGGGAGCCTTTGAGCAGTTCTTC.